These T cell receptor beta chains were read from a single sample in a study of T-cell memory formation after mild COVID-19. TCRdb re-called the 5' RACE reads through MiXCR, storing one row per CDR3 protein. The table shows approximately 54,000 distinct CDR3 sequences, with approximately 12% occurring only once. What was sequenced was PBMCs or a T cell subset sorted from them (not recorded which). The receptor source for this set is a man aged 18 to 29 who had mild COVID-19 (a few samples of this study predate the infection). Cell type and time point are not known. Each CDR3 is given with its conserved first and last residue. The order of the fields is D gene, V gene, J gene, CDR3 protein. The D gene is left open where the match is weak.

d_call: .; v_call: TRBV7-7; j_call: TRBJ2-5; cdr3_aa: CASSFRRRETQYF
d_call: .; v_call: TRBV29-1; j_call: TRBJ1-1; cdr3_aa: CSASQDAGLNTEAFF
d_call: .; v_call: TRBV7-2; j_call: TRBJ2-1; cdr3_aa: CASSLFGRLYYNEQFF
d_call: TRBD1; v_call: TRBV5-5; j_call: TRBJ2-5; cdr3_aa: CASSSYDRAETQYF
d_call: .; v_call: TRBV11-2; j_call: TRBJ2-7; cdr3_aa: CASSFPVSSYEQYF
d_call: TRBD1; v_call: TRBV6-2/TRBV6-3; j_call: TRBJ2-2; cdr3_aa: CASSYGTGRATGELFF
d_call: TRBD2; v_call: TRBV24-1; j_call: TRBJ2-3; cdr3_aa: CATQTSGTDTQYF
d_call: .; v_call: TRBV18; j_call: TRBJ1-2; cdr3_aa: CASSPGRDTSGYTF
d_call: .; v_call: TRBV19; j_call: TRBJ1-1; cdr3_aa: CARGEGTEAFF
d_call: .; v_call: TRBV12-3/TRBV12-4; j_call: TRBJ2-5; cdr3_aa: CASNRRGAEGRETQYF
d_call: TRBD1; v_call: TRBV5-1; j_call: TRBJ1-1; cdr3_aa: CASSWDRMNTEAFF